The present entry profiles one T cell receptor beta chain with its context. Its specific antigen is unknown. The sample holds no much larger clone one base away, and base qualities are not on file. Receptors were amplified or captured by the immunoSEQ multiplex PCR assay. Not all clones reach the TCRdb copy of this immuneACCESS table, which keeps in-frame sequences only. Checked studies attribute under half of the gap to unresolved V genes and leave the rest unexplained. The sample table lists approximately 60,000 clones, 60% to 80% of them with a count of one. In total, the top ten clones hold 4.4% of the sample. Focal radiation therapy combined with CTLA-4 blockade (ipilimumab) was tested in patients with chemo-refractory metastatic non-small-cell lung cancer. The sample belongs to a study of radiotherapy plus CTLA-4 blockade in lung cancer (dated by TCRdb to the late 2010s). General notes on the study: Among enrolled patients, 15% to 20% had an objective response and 25% to 35% reached disease control. General conclusions and limits of the study: The strongest predictors of response, as reported, were early dynamic changes in blood T cell clones along with a rise in serum interferon-beta after radiation. After treatment with radiotherapy and ipilimumab, TCR clones that originated in tumors expanded in peripheral blood.

From the germline V gene (reference sequence), CDR1 is MNHEY and CDR2 is SMNVEV. At the junction V is shortened by 3 bases and J by 5 bases; bases outside the gene matches: 12. From cysteine to phenylalanine, the CDR3 is 16 amino acids long. Only the CDR3 part of the read is kept: 48 bases, read in frame from the first base. The rearranged chain carries TRBV27 and TRBJ1-1; 7 middle bases align to TRBD1. The sequence came from a human donor with non-small cell lung cancer who had a complete response to radiotherapy plus ipilimumab. Here the sequenced sample was peripheral blood, taken from a patient treated with radiotherapy plus ipilimumab. The nucleotide sequence is given as TGTGCCAGCAGTTTCCGACAGGGACGTCGGTGGACTGAAGCTTTCTTT. This yields the protein CASSFRQGRRWTEAFF.